This T cell receptor beta chain was captured by sequencing in a study of blood T cell repertoires in COVID-19. The repertoire was sequenced with immunoSEQ multiplex PCR; TCRdb's copy has only in-frame clones and lacks some. Among around 260,000 clones listed, approximately 88% were seen once. Trimming took off 6 bases at V and 6 bases at J, with 15 bases between the two ends. The length of the CDR3 is 14 residues. Germline values: CDR1 MNHEY, CDR2 SMNVEV (reference sequence). The material sequenced was peripheral blood. The sequence was obtained from a woman in her seventies with COVID-19, enrolled during active disease. The V gene is TRBV27, the J gene TRBJ2-1; D remains unclear. Here the CDR3 reads CASSPPLLGNEQFF. The CDR3 nucleotides read TGTGCCAGCAGCCCCCCCCTCCTCGGCAATGAGCAGTTCTTC.